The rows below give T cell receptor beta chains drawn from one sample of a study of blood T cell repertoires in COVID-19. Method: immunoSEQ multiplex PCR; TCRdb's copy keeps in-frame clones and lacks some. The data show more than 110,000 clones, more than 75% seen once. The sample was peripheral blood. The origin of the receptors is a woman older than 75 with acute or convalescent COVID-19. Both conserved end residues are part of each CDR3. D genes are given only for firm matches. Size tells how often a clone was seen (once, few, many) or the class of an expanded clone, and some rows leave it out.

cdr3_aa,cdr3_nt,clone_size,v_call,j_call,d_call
CASSDTNRVLGKGQFF,TGTGCCAGCAGCGATACAAACAGGGTTCTTGGGAAAGGGCAGTTCTTC,once,TRBV7-9,TRBJ2-1,.
CASSSGGYYGYTF,TGTGCCAGCAGCTCAGGGGGCTACTATGGCTACACCTTC,.,TRBV5-6,TRBJ1-2,TRBD1
CASSQAPTENSPLHF,TGCGCCAGCAGCCAAGCGCCGACAGAGAATTCACCCCTCCACTTT,few,TRBV4-1,TRBJ1-6,.
CASAFAAGWGETQYF,TGTGCCAGCGCATTTGCGGCGGGGTGGGGAGAGACCCAGTACTTC,.,TRBV7-2,TRBJ2-5,.
CAWSVSGGERTQYF,TGTGCCTGGAGTGTTTCGGGGGGTGAGAGAACCCAGTACTTC,.,TRBV30,TRBJ2-5,TRBD2
CASSSLKLEPKNYEQYF,TGTGCCAGCAGTTCCCTAAAGCTGGAGCCAAAGAACTACGAGCAGTACTTC,.,TRBV28,TRBJ2-7,.
CASTMNRATQGYTF,TGTGCCAGCACTATGAACAGGGCCACGCAAGGCTACACCTTC,.,TRBV2,TRBJ1-2,.
CASSVAIAAKSTDTQYF,TGTGCCAGCAGCGTAGCGATAGCCGCCAAGAGCACAGATACGCAGTATTTT,.,TRBV9,TRBJ2-3,.
CASNFLGQGWYTNTDTQYF,TGTGCCAGCAACTTTCTCGGGCAGGGGTGGTACACAAACACAGATACGCAGTATTTT,.,TRBV28,TRBJ2-3,.
CASSLGEGLTYEQYF,TGTGCCAGCAGCTTAGGAGAAGGACTCACCTACGAGCAGTACTTC,.,TRBV7-6,TRBJ2-7,.
CAGVRGRGYTF,TGTGCCGGGGTCAGGGGTCGGGGCTACACCTTC,.,TRBV7-9,TRBJ1-2,.
CASSRYGGAGETQYF,TGTGCCAGCAGCCGGTACGGGGGGGCAGGCGAGACCCAGTACTTC,.,TRBV7-3,TRBJ2-5,TRBD2
CASSLNAGDGYTF,TGTGCCAGCAGCTTAAATGCAGGGGATGGCTACACCTTC,few,TRBV7-3,TRBJ1-2,.
CASSLNGGAGELFF,TGCGCCAGCAGCTTGAACGGGGGGGCCGGGGAGCTGTTTTTT,.,TRBV5-1,TRBJ2-2,TRBD2
CASSLFSREQYF,TGTGCCAGCAGCTTATTTTCGCGCGAGCAGTACTTC,.,TRBV7-9,TRBJ2-7,.
CASRVPATYAGYTF,TGTGCCAGCAGAGTCCCCGCTACTTATGCTGGCTACACCTTC,.,TRBV28,TRBJ1-2,.
CASSLGREGLPGELFF,TGTGCCAGCAGCTTAGGACGGGAGGGCCTCCCCGGGGAGCTGTTTTTT,.,TRBV7-8,TRBJ2-2,TRBD2
CASSAPGRTYEQYF,TGCGCCAGCAGCGCGCCAGGCCGTACCTACGAGCAGTACTTC,.,TRBV4-1,TRBJ2-7,.
CASSPGQGLNTIYF,TGCGCCAGCAGTCCCGGACAGGGGTTGAACACCATATATTTT,.,TRBV4-1,TRBJ1-3,TRBD1
CATSAAATGGLIDEQYF,TGTGCCACCAGTGCCGCTGCAACAGGGGGCCTGATTGACGAGCAGTACTTC,.,TRBV24-1,TRBJ2-7,TRBD1
CASSEGGQAGELFF,TGTGCCAGCAGCGAAGGGGGCCAGGCCGGGGAGCTGTTTTTT,few,TRBV9,TRBJ2-2,TRBD1
CASSALAGGTQYF,TGTGCCAGCAGTGCTCTAGCGGGAGGGACGCAGTATTTT,.,TRBV2,TRBJ2-3,TRBD2